The table lists the clone carrying this T cell receptor beta chain with many counts. The antigen is not known. The data were taken from a study of T cells in Graves' hyperthyroidism and ophthalmopathy. Study results and caveats: Most thyroid clonotypes expanded above 0.001 were also detected in blood. A median roughly six months before onset, the model predicted ophthalmopathy.

Diagnosis rested on symptoms, serum thyroxine and TRAb, thyroid ultrasound, and orbital computed tomography. A roughly 10 ml volume of fresh peripheral blood provided the PBMCs. In germline, CDR1 is DFQATT, CDR2 SNEGSKA (reference sequence). The CDR3 contains 15 residues. V was pared by 0 bases and J by 5 bases, with 16 bases between. Template material for amplifying TCR beta CDR3 regions consisted of RNA transcripts. The HTBI primer set was used in a first-round RT-PCR of the TCR CDR3. TCRdb used MiXCR to reprocess the multiplex PCR reads, holding one entry per CDR3 protein. Of around 400,000 distinct CDR3 sequences listed, around a quarter are singletons.

The V gene is TRBV20-1, the J gene TRBJ2-5, with D possibly TRBD2 on 5 matching bases. The clonotype originates from a man in his fifties or sixties with Graves' hyperthyroidism. The specimen was blood. In nucleotides, the CDR3 is TGCAGTGCTAGAGAACCCCCTAGCCCGTGGGAGACCCAGTACTTC. This sequence encodes CSAREPPSPWETQYF.